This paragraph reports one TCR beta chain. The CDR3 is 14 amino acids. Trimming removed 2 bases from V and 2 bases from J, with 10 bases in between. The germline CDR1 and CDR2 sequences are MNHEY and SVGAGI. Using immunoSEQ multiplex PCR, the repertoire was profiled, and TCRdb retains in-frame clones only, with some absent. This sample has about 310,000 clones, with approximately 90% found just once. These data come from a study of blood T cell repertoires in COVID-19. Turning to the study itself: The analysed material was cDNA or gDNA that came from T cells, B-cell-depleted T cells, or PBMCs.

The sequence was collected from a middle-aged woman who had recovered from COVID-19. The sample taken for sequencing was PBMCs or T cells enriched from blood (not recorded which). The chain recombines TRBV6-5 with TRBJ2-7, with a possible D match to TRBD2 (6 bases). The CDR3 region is CASSYTRETYEQYF. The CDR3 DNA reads TGTGCCAGCAGTTACACCCGGGAGACCTACGAGCAGTACTTC.